This T cell receptor beta chain was sequenced during a study of blood T cell repertoires in COVID-19. Study background: The United States, Italy and Spain provided the acute and convalescent COVID-19 samples.

In this sample, this clone turned up once. The authors' processing: Amplification with reference gene primers provided the estimates of nucleated cell counts. Assay: immunoSEQ multiplex PCR; the TCRdb copy retains only in-frame clones and omits some. V, J and clone size are taken as reported in that table, and D and trimming were inferred from the DNA itself. Of some 400,000 clones in the sample, about 90% were seen once. CDR1 is SGDLS and CDR2 is YYNGEE in the germline V gene. V was cut by 0 bases and J by 2 bases, with 12 bases left in between. The CDR3 has 15 amino acids. This chain connects TRBV9 to TRBJ2-7, with TRBD1 as a possible D gene (5 bases). The source of this sequence is a woman between 25 and 40 years old who had recovered from COVID-19. The sample was PBMCs or T cells enriched from blood (not recorded which). The CDR3 region has the DNA TGTGCCAGCAGCGTAGATCCCCAGGGTACCTACGAGCAGTACTTC. Translating gives CASSVDPQGTYEQYF. Drawing the rest from reference TRBV9 and TRBJ2-7, the complete variable domain is DSGVTQTPKHLITATGQRVTLRCSPRSGDLSVYWYQQSLDQGLQFLIQYYNGEERAKGNILERFSAQQFPDLHSELNLSSLELGDSALYFCASSVDPQGTYEQYFGPGTRLTVT.